The entry below describes one T cell receptor beta chain. This CDR3 has 15 residues. CDR1 MNHEY and CDR2 SVGAGI come from the germline V gene. V lost 4 bases and J lost 2, with 14 bases in between. This specimen comes from a study of radiation and T cells in renal cell carcinoma. Specified time point: baseline pretreatment blood. Treatment noted: 15 Gy SBRT to primary tumor, nephrectomy 4 weeks later. Sequencing was performed with immunoSEQ multiplex PCR; in TCRdb, only in-frame clones are kept and a portion is missing. Of approximately 110,000 clones detected, approximately 78% appear once; the ten largest clones hold under 4%.

The rearrangement uses TRBV6-5 and TRBJ2-5; possible D gene TRBD1, 5 bases. The sequencing here drew on blood, taken from a patient whose treatment included radiotherapy and nephrectomy. The clonotype comes from a woman in her sixties or seventies with renal cell carcinoma. CDR3 region: CASSFARADQETQYF. The DNA of the CDR3 is TGTGCCAGCAGTTTCGCCAGGGCTGATCAAGAGACCCAGTACTTC.